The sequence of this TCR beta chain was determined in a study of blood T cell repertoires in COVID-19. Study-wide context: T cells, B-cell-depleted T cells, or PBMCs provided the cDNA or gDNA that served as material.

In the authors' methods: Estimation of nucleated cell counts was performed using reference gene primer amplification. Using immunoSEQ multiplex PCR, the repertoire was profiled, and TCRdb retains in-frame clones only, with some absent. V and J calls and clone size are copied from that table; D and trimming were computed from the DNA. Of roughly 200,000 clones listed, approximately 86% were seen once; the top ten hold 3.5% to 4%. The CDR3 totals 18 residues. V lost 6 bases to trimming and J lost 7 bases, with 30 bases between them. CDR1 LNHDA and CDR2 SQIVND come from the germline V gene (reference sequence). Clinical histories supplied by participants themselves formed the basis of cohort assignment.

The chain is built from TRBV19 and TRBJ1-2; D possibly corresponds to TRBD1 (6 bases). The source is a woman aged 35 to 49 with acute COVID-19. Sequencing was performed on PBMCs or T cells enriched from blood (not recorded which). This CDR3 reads CASRSKSQGPASLSGYTF. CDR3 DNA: TGTGCCAGTAGATCTAAATCGCAGGGGCCGGCTTCGTTGAGTGGCTACACCTTC.